The sequence of this TCR beta chain was determined in a study of somatic mutations in cytotoxic T cells in rheumatoid arthritis. The germline V gene encodes CDR1 SGHVS and CDR2 FQNEAQ. V gave up 4 bases and J gave up 4 bases, with 19 bases separating them. The CDR3 is made up of 16 amino acids. The method was immunoSEQ multiplex PCR; TCRdb's version includes in-frame clones alone and lacks a portion of them. The sample has under 20,000 clones; 85% are singletons. The TCR was taken from a woman between 40 and 50 years old with rheumatoid arthritis. Sequencing was done on a sample of CD8+ T cells sorted from blood. V is TRBV7-8 and J is TRBJ1-1; a weak D match, TRBD1 (5 bases). CDR3 bases: TGTGCCAGCAGCTGGGGCGCTAATGGAGTACTCACTGAAGCTTTCTTT. Protein product: CASSWGANGVLTEAFF.